This is a list of T cell receptor beta chains from one sample in a study of shared clonotypes between healthy human individuals. Here immunoSEQ multiplex PCR was the method, and the copy in TCRdb shows in-frame clones only, minus some. The sample includes around 1.1 million clones, approximately 80% of them seen just once. Sequenced: memory CD4+ T cells from PBMCs. The receptors were sampled from a man aged 18 to 30 in good health. Some clones in this sample may be carry-over from other donors' samples. Each CDR3 is given with its conserved first and last residue. D genes are given only for firm matches. Some rows mark clone size as missing; the rest say once, few, many or name a class of expanded clone.

V gene	J gene	clone size	D gene	CDR3 DNA	CDR3 protein
TRBV2	TRBJ2-7	-	TRBD1	TGTGCCAGCAGTGTATTTCGGAGGGACAGGGGGCCACTTGCCTCCTACGAGCAGTACTTC	CASSVFRRDRGPLASYEQYF
TRBV11-2	TRBJ1-1	-	-	TGTGCCAGCAGCGAACAAGGGGGCACTGAAGCTTTCTTT	CASSEQGGTEAFF
TRBV18	TRBJ2-3	few	-	TGTGCCAGCTCACCACCGGGGAGAGATACGCAGTATTTT	CASSPPGRDTQYF
TRBV18	TRBJ2-1	few	TRBD1	TGTGCCAGCTCACAAGGGACAGGACCCTACAATGAGCAGTTCTTC	CASSQGTGPYNEQFF
TRBV28	TRBJ2-7	-	TRBD1	TGTGCCAGCAGTCCCCCCCGGGACAGGGGGCGCTACGAGCAGTACTTC	CASSPPRDRGRYEQYF
TRBV7-9	TRBJ2-7	-	-	TGTGCCAGCAGTCCAAGTGGGGACGAGCAGTACTTC	CASSPSGDEQYF
TRBV2	TRBJ2-7	-	TRBD1	TGTGCCAGCAGGGCCGGACAGGGGGCAACCTACGAGCAGTACTTC	CASRAGQGATYEQYF
TRBV7-8	TRBJ1-1	-	TRBD1	TGTGCCAGCAGCTTGAAGAGGGGGCCTAGCACTGAAGCTTTCTTT	CASSLKRGPSTEAFF
TRBV28	TRBJ1-5	-	-	TGTGCCAGCAGTACCCCGAAGGGGCGGGCGGATATTAGCAATCAGCCCCAGCATTTT	CASSTPKGRADISNQPQHF
TRBV5-1	TRBJ2-7	-	-	TGCGCCAGCAGCGGAGGGGCGGGGAACTCCTACGAGCAGTACTTC	CASSGGAGNSYEQYF
TRBV30	TRBJ1-2	-	TRBD1	TGTGCCTCCGACAGGGGACTTTCTACGGACATCACCTTC	CASDRGLSTDITF
TRBV6-6	TRBJ2-5	-	-	TGTGCCAGCAGCCCCAGAGGGCAAGAAACCCAGTACTTC	CASSPRGQETQYF
TRBV5-1	TRBJ1-5	-	-	TGCGCCAGCAGCTTCCAGGGCAATCAGCCCCAGCATTTT	CASSFQGNQPQHF
TRBV5-8	TRBJ1-4	-	-	TGTGCCAGCAGCTTCTGGGGACGGGCAACTAATGAAAAACTGTTTTTT	CASSFWGRATNEKLFF
TRBV2	TRBJ1-3	-	-	TGTGCCAGCCGGGGGGCGAGAGTATCTGGAAACACCATATATTTT	CASRGARVSGNTIYF
TRBV5-6	TRBJ2-7	-	-	TGTGCCAGCAGCGGAGGGGTTCGCGGATCCTCCTACGAGCAGTACTTC	CASSGGVRGSSYEQYF
TRBV9	TRBJ1-3	-	-	TGTGCCAGCAGCGATATCTCTGGAAACACCATATATTTT	CASSDISGNTIYF
TRBV6-1	TRBJ1-4	-	TRBD1	TGTGCCAGCAGTGAAGGACAGGGGAGAGGGGAAAAACTGTTTTTT	CASSEGQGRGEKLFF
TRBV4-3	TRBJ2-2	-	TRBD1	TGCGCCAGCAGCCAAGAAGGGGACAGGGGATCCGGGGAGCTGTTTTTT	CASSQEGDRGSGELFF
TRBV29-1	TRBJ2-5	-	-	TGCAGCGTTGGGTCGGGGCGGGAGACCCAGTACTTC	CSVGSGRETQYF
TRBV18	TRBJ1-4	-	TRBD1	TGTGCCAGCTCAAGGACAGGGGCGAATGAAAAACTGTTTTTT	CASSRTGANEKLFF
TRBV9	TRBJ2-7	-	-	TGTGCCAGCAGCCCGGGCAGTAACTCCTACGAGCAGTACTTC	CASSPGSNSYEQYF
TRBV27	TRBJ1-2	-	TRBD1	TGTGCCAGCATGGTCGGAGAGGGGGCGGGTGGCTACACCTTC	CASMVGEGAGGYTF
TRBV5-1	TRBJ2-5	-	-	TGCGCCAGCAGCGTGGGGGACACCCAAGAGACCCAGTACTTC	CASSVGDTQETQYF
TRBV11-2	TRBJ2-1	-	-	TGTGCCAGCAGCTTAGCCAGCGGACGGGGGACGTACAATGAGCAGTTCTTC	CASSLASGRGTYNEQFF
TRBV5-1	TRBJ2-1	-	TRBD1	TGCGCCAGCAGCCTCGGACAGGGAGCCTACAATGAGCAGTTCTTC	CASSLGQGAYNEQFF
TRBV6-4	TRBJ1-1	few	-	TGTGCCAGCAGCACTGGACTCAACACTGAAGCTTTCTTT	CASSTGLNTEAFF
TRBV7-8	TRBJ2-7	-	-	TGTGCCAGCAGCCGACAGATCTCCTACGAGCAGTACTTC	CASSRQISYEQYF
TRBV5-4	TRBJ1-2	-	-	TGTGCCAGCAGCTTGGCTGGGGAAGGGACATCGTATGGCTACACCTTC	CASSLAGEGTSYGYTF
TRBV5-1	TRBJ1-4	-	-	TGCGCCAGCAGCTTGTTCGGTCCCGAAAAACTGTTTTTT	CASSLFGPEKLFF
TRBV27	TRBJ2-1	-	TRBD1	TGTGCCAGCAGCGACCGGGACAGGGACAATGAGCAGTTCTTC	CASSDRDRDNEQFF
TRBV7-2	TRBJ2-7	-	-	TGTGCCAGCAGCTTAAGTGGCCAGGCATCCTACGAGCAGTACTTC	CASSLSGQASYEQYF
TRBV5-6	TRBJ2-5	-	-	TGTGCCAGCAGCTTGGGGTTTCTCGGCCAAGAGACCCAGTACTTC	CASSLGFLGQETQYF
TRBV6-5	TRBJ2-3	-	TRBD1	TGTGCCAGCAGTTTCGGACAGGGGAGCACAGATACGCAGTATTTT	CASSFGQGSTDTQYF
TRBV28	TRBJ1-2	few	TRBD1	TGTGCCAGCAGTGAGGGACAGGACTATGGCTACACCTTC	CASSEGQDYGYTF
TRBV5-4	TRBJ2-7	-	-	TGTGCCAGCAGTCGGGGACACTACGAGCAGTACTTC	CASSRGHYEQYF
TRBV28	TRBJ2-5	-	-	TGTGCCAGCAACCGCCCCGGGGCCTCCCAAGAGACCCAGTACTTC	CASNRPGASQETQYF
TRBV7-3	TRBJ2-3	-	TRBD2	TGTGCCAGCAGCCCCCAACTAGCGGGAGCCCCCACAGATACGCAGTATTTT	CASSPQLAGAPTDTQYF
TRBV5-4	TRBJ2-1	few	TRBD2	TGTGCCAGCAGCTCTACACTAGCGGGAGGTTCCTACAATGAGCAGTTCTTC	CASSSTLAGGSYNEQFF
TRBV2	TRBJ2-7	few	-	TGTGCCAGCAGTGAAGCGCAGGCTAGCGCCTACGAGCAGTACTTC	CASSEAQASAYEQYF
TRBV5-1	TRBJ1-2	-	-	TGCGCCAGCAGCTCAGGGGTATTGACGGACGGCTACACCTTC	CASSSGVLTDGYTF
TRBV6-5	TRBJ2-7	-	TRBD2	TGTGCCAGCAGTTACTCGAAGGGACTATTCGACGAGCAGTACTTC	CASSYSKGLFDEQYF
TRBV19	TRBJ1-1	-	-	TGTGCCAGTAGTTCATCCCGGGCCGGGAACACTGAAGCTTTCTTT	CASSSSRAGNTEAFF
TRBV27	TRBJ2-3	-	-	TGTGCCAGCAGCCGCCCCGCAGGGGTCACAGATACGCAGTATTTT	CASSRPAGVTDTQYF
TRBV7-3	TRBJ2-2	few	TRBD2	TGTGCCAGCAGCCGGGGACTAGCGGGAGCTGGGGAGCTGTTTTTT	CASSRGLAGAGELFF
TRBV2	TRBJ1-2	-	TRBD1	TGTGCCAAAACTGCCCGGCCAGGGGGACGACCCAATTATGGCTACACCTTC	CAKTARPGGRPNYGYTF
TRBV9	TRBJ2-5	-	-	TGTGCCAGCAGCGTAGGTACAGGTCTTGGAGGGACCCAGTACTTC	CASSVGTGLGGTQYF
TRBV27	TRBJ2-3	many	-	TGTGCCAGCAGTTTCTGGGGGGCGTCCGATACGCAGTATTTT	CASSFWGASDTQYF
TRBV2	TRBJ1-4	-	-	TGTGCCAGCAGTGAAGGTAGGGGCCAGGACGAAAAACTGTTTTTT	CASSEGRGQDEKLFF
TRBV7-8	TRBJ1-4	-	TRBD1	TGTGCCAGCAGCCGGGACAGGTGGGCTGGTCTGGAAAAACTGTTTTTT	CASSRDRWAGLEKLFF
TRBV19	TRBJ2-7	-	TRBD1	TGTGCCAGTACCCCTCACGGGGACAGGACTTCCTACGAGCAGTACTTC	CASTPHGDRTSYEQYF
TRBV28	TRBJ1-5	once	TRBD1	TGTGCCAGCAGTTCGGCGAAGGGGGCTGGCAATCAGCCCCAGCATTTT	CASSSAKGAGNQPQHF
TRBV11-1	TRBJ2-3	few	TRBD2	TGTGCCAGCAGCCCCAGGACTAGCGGGAGGGCCGGAGATACGCAGTATTTT	CASSPRTSGRAGDTQYF
TRBV29-1	TRBJ2-3	-	-	TGCAGCGTGGGGCAGGGGTCCGCAGGTCCAGATACGCAGTATTTT	CSVGQGSAGPDTQYF
TRBV6-4	TRBJ2-1	-	-	TGTGCCAGCAGTGCCGGCCTCTACAATGAGCAGTTCTTC	CASSAGLYNEQFF
TRBV5-5	TRBJ2-7	few	-	TGTGCCAGCAGCTTGAATCTAGGCCCATCCTACGAGCAGTACTTC	CASSLNLGPSYEQYF